These 21 T cell receptor beta chains were all obtained from the same sample, sequenced in a study of T cells in Graves' hyperthyroidism and ophthalmopathy. Authors of the study amplified TCR beta CDR3 regions from RNA transcripts. The TCR CDR3 first-round RT-PCR relied on the HTBI primer set. TCRdb passed the multiplex PCR reads through MiXCR, listing each CDR3 protein once. Of around 420,000 distinct CDR3 sequences in the sample, approximately 15% were seen once. The sample taken for sequencing was blood. All receptors come from a woman aged 18-29 years with Graves' hyperthyroidism.

This clonotype has at least ten counts. V usage is TRBV5-8 and J usage is TRBJ2-1, with 7 bases that match TRBD2. The length of the CDR3 is 15 residues. Germline V gene sequence: CDR1 SGHTS, CDR2 YDEGEE. After removal of 2 bases from V and 2 bases from J, the junction contained 4 bases not matched to a gene. The CDR3 here is CASSFREDPYNEQFF. The CDR3 DNA follows: TGTGCCAGCAGCTTCCGGGAGGACCCCTACAATGAGCAGTTCTTC.

This clonotype was detected ten times or more. This chain uses TRBV28 with TRBJ2-7; no clear D gene. Germline V gene data show CDR1 as MDHEN and CDR2 as SYDVKM. The CDR3 covers 15 residues. V was trimmed by 7 bases and J by 0 bases, leaving 16 bases between them. The CDR3 DNA reads TGTGCCAGCACCCTATCCGGGTCGCGCTCCTACGAGCAGTACTTC. This sequence encodes CASTLSGSRSYEQYF.

This clonotype was counted at least ten times. The rearrangement uses TRBV4-1 and TRBJ1-2, with D possibly matching TRBD1 (6 bases). This CDR3 is 15 amino acids long. CDR1 MGHRA and CDR2 YSYEKL come from the germline V gene. The germline V and J ends were trimmed by 1 base and 4 bases, with 13 bases remaining between them. In DNA, the CDR3 is TGCGCCAGCAGCCAAGTCGGGACACCGAGCTATGGCTACACCTTC. Translating it yields CASSQVGTPSYGYTF.

This clonotype occurred many times. The genes are TRBV7-2 and TRBJ2-5; D may be TRBD2 (5 bases). The CDR3 totals 11 residues. V lost 8 bases, J lost 7 bases, and 11 bases lay in between. The germline CDR1 and CDR2 sequences are SGHTA and FQGNSA. CDR3 sequence: CASEKGGTQYF. CDR3 bases: TGTGCCAGCGAAAAAGGAGGGACCCAGTACTTC.

In this sample, this clonotype turned up a few times. The chain recombines TRBV27 with TRBJ1-6, with D possibly matching TRBD1 (5 bases). This CDR3 has 15 amino acids. V dropped 6 bases and J dropped 7 bases, with 16 bases sitting between them. Per germline, CDR1 MNHEY and CDR2 SMNVEV (reference sequence). The CDR3 reads CASSLAGVKNSPLHF. The CDR3 DNA reads as TGTGCCAGCAGCCTCGCGGGGGTCAAGAATTCACCCCTCCACTTT.

The sample holds many counts of this clonotype. The chain combines TRBV6-1 with TRBJ2-5; 8 bases align to TRBD2. In germline, CDR1 is MNHNS, CDR2 SASEGT. This CDR3 spans 15 amino acids. J gave up 0 bases and V 5 bases, and 5 bases lay outside the gene matches. The CDR3: CASSSLLADQETQYF. In DNA form, the CDR3 reads TGTGCCAGCAGTTCCCTACTAGCGGACCAAGAGACCCAGTACTTC.

The table lists this clonotype with a few counts. The chain uses TRBV19 and TRBJ2-5, with TRBD2 matching over 9 bases. Germline V gives CDR1 LNHDA, CDR2 SQIVND (reference sequence). The CDR3 contains 16 residues. J gave up 5 bases and V 7 bases, and 14 bases lay outside the gene matches. Here the CDR3 reads CASTPSRQREEETQYF. CDR3 in DNA: TGTGCCAGTACCCCATCCCGACAGCGGGAGGAGGAGACCCAGTACTTC. The variable domain in full, completed from reference TRBV19 and TRBJ2-5, reads DGGITQSPKYLFRKEGQNVTLSCEQNLNHDAMYWYRQDPGQGLRLIYYSQIVNDFQKGDIAEGYSVSREKKESFPLTVTSAQKNPTAFYLCASTPSRQREEETQYFGPGTRLLVL.

The CDR3 sequence is CASSLQLNTEAFF. The DNA of the CDR3 is TGTGCCAGCAGCCTCCAATTGAACACTGAAGCTTTCTTT. V and J are TRBV7-9 and TRBJ1-1; no definite D call. The CDR3 totals 13 residues. Germline V gene lookup returns CDR1 SEHNR and CDR2 FQNEAQ (reference sequence). Trimming shortened V by 5 bases and J by 0 bases, and 7 bases separated the two germline ends. Full variable domain (outside the CDR3, taken from reference TRBV7-9 and TRBJ1-1): DTGVSQNPRHKITKRGQNVTFRCDPISEHNRLYWYRQTLGQGPEFLTYFQNEAQLEKSRLLSDRFSAERPKGSFSTLEIQRTEQGDSAMYLCASSLQLNTEAFFGQGTRLTVV.

This clonotype was found many times. The chain couples TRBV5-1 to TRBJ2-5; 7 bases fit TRBD1. CDR1 and CDR2 (germline): SGHRS, YFSETQ. Trimming took 2 bases from V and 2 from J; bases not matched to a gene: 6. The CDR3 has 15 amino acids. CDR3 sequence: CASSLPAQGQETQYF. CDR3 bases: TGCGCCAGCAGCTTACCGGCACAGGGGCAAGAGACCCAGTACTTC.

This clonotype has a handful of counts. The genes are TRBV20-1 and TRBJ2-2; D not resolved. CDR1 DFQATT and CDR2 SNEGSKA come from the germline V gene (reference sequence). CDR3 length: 12 amino acids. Trimming shortened V by 3 bases and J by 0 bases, and 2 bases separated the two germline ends. CDR3 sequence (DNA): TGCAGTGCTAGCCCGAACACCGGGGAGCTGTTTTTT. The encoded protein is CSASPNTGELFF.

This clonotype was counted many times. The genes are TRBV20-1 and TRBJ2-7, with 11 bases matching TRBD2. V shed 3 bases, J shed 6 bases, and the junction held 4 bases outside the gene matches. This CDR3 spans 13 amino acids. The germline gives CDR1 DFQATT, CDR2 SNEGSKA (reference sequence). The CDR3 reads CSASKTSGGEQYF. The CDR3 DNA reads as TGCAGTGCTAGTAAAACTAGCGGGGGCGAGCAGTACTTC.

This clonotype was picked up many times. The V gene is TRBV20-1, the J gene TRBJ2-7; D may be TRBD1 (6 bases). The ends were cut back, 0 bases at V and 3 bases at J, with 15 bases in the middle. Germline CDR1 DFQATT, CDR2 SNEGSKA (reference sequence). This CDR3 spans 15 amino acids. In DNA form, the CDR3 reads TGCAGTGCTAGAGAAGCCGGGACAAGCCTCTACGAGCAGTACTTC. It is translated as CSAREAGTSLYEQYF.

The chain carries TRBV6-2 or TRBV6-3 and TRBJ2-2, with 9 bases matching TRBD2. Trimming took 5 bases from V and 3 from J; bases not matched to a gene: 7. The CDR3 is made up of 16 amino acids. Germline lookup yields CDR1 MNHEY and CDR2 SVGEGT. The CDR3 reads CASSNELAGYTGELFF. CDR3 nucleotide sequence: TGTGCCAGCAGTAATGAACTAGCGGGCTACACCGGGGAGCTGTTTTTT.

This clonotype was seen many times. The chain recombines TRBV29-1 with TRBJ1-2, with a possible D match to TRBD1 (5 bases). From germline, CDR1 is SQVTM and CDR2 ANQGSEA. V lost 7 bases, J lost 4 bases, and 10 bases lay in between. This CDR3 region has 11 residues. This chain's CDR3 is CSARDSYGYTF. The DNA of the CDR3 is TGCAGCGCTCGGGACTCCTATGGCTACACCTTC.

Regarding this clonotype: A read error may be the cause here, since a much bigger clone is one base away. This chain connects TRBV2 to TRBJ1-1; 7 bases map to TRBD1. CDR1 and CDR2 from the germline V gene are SNHLY and FYNNEI. The CDR3 is 14 residues long. The CDR3 nucleotides are TGTGCCAGCTGGCGGGACAGCTTGAACACTGAAGCTCTCTTT. Its translation: CASWRDSLNTEALF.

This chain joins TRBV14 and TRBJ1-4; D not resolved. This CDR3 contains 15 residues. Germline V gene lookup returns CDR1 SGHDN and CDR2 FVKESK. Trimming shortened V by 0 bases and J by 2 bases, and 7 bases separated the two germline ends. CDR3 sequence: CASSQDIITNEKLFF. The CDR3 DNA reads as TGTGCCAGCAGCCAAGATATTATCACTAATGAAAAACTGTTTTTT.

The chain couples TRBV30 to TRBJ1-3; D gene uncertain. Germline loops: CDR1 GTSNPN, CDR2 SVGIG (reference sequence). The CDR3 loop spans 15 amino acids. Trimming left V 4 bases short and J 1 base short, with 14 bases between. The DNA for the CDR3 is TGTGCCTGGATCCAGCCGGCATCATCTGGAAACACCATATATTTT. Amino acid sequence: CAWIQPASSGNTIYF. The variable domain in full, completed from reference TRBV30 and TRBJ1-3, reads SQTIHQWPATLVQPVGSPLSLECTVEGTSNPNLYWYRQAAGRGLQLLFYSVGIGQISSEVPQNLSASRPQDRQFILSSKKLLLSDSGFYLCAWIQPASSGNTIYFGEGSWLTVV.

In the case of this clonotype: A read error may be the cause here, since a much bigger clone is one base away. V usage is TRBV3-1 and J usage is TRBJ1-3; perhaps TRBD1 as D (6 bases). CDR1 LGHDT and CDR2 YNNKEL come from the germline V gene (reference sequence). The CDR3 loop spans 15 amino acids. The DNA of the CDR3 is TGTGCCAGCAGCCAAGGTGGGGGCTCCGGAAACACCATGTATTTT. Translation: CASSQGGGSGNTMYF. The full variable domain, in which reference TRBV3-1 and TRBJ1-3 provide the parts outside the CDR3, is DTAVSQTPKYLVTQMGNDKSIKCEQNLGHDTMYWYKQDSKKFLKIMFSYNNKELIINETVPNRFSPKSPDKAHLNLHINSLELGDSAVYFCASSQGGGSGNTMYFGEGSWLTVV.

The chain couples TRBV19 to TRBJ1-5; the match to TRBD1 covers 7 bases. The V segment lost 3 bases and the J segment 0 bases; nucleotides outside the gene matches: 8. CDR1 and CDR2 from the germline V gene are LNHDA and SQIVND (reference sequence). CDR3 length: 17 amino acids. CDR3 sequence: CASSIHQGGGSNQPQHF. CDR3 nucleotide sequence: TGTGCCAGTAGTATTCACCAGGGGGGCGGTAGCAATCAGCCCCAGCATTTT.

This clonotype showed up many times. The V call is TRBV12-3 or TRBV12-4, the J call TRBJ1-1; the D is unclear. The CDR3 spans 14 residues. Trimming removed 0 bases from V and 4 bases from J, with 9 bases in between. In DNA, the CDR3 is TGTGCCAGCAGTTTAGCGGGCGGATCCACTGAAGCTTTCTTT. Protein product: CASSLAGGSTEAFF.

Many counts were recorded for this clonotype. This chain links TRBV28 with TRBJ2-3; 10 bases are a match to TRBD2. The CDR3 loop spans 17 amino acids. Germline V gene sequence: CDR1 MDHEN, CDR2 SYDVKM. The J segment lost 0 bases and the V segment lost 2 bases, leaving 5 bases of the junction unmatched. The CDR3 sequence: CASSLRGLAISTDTQYF. The CDR3 nucleotides read TGTGCCAGCAGTTTAAGGGGACTAGCGATTAGCACAGATACGCAGTATTTT.